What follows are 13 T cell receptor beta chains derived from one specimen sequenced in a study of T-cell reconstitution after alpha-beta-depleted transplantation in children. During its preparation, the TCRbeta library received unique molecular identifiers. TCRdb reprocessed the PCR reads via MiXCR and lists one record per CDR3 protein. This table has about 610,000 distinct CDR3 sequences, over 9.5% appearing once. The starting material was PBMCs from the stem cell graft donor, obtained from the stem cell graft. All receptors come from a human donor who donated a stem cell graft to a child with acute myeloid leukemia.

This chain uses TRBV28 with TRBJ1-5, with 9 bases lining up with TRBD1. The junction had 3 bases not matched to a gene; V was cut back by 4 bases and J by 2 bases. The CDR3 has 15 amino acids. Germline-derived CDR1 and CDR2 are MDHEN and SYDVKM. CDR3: CASSSGDRGNQPQHF. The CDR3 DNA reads TGTGCCAGCAGTTCTGGGGACAGGGGCAATCAGCCCCAGCATTTT. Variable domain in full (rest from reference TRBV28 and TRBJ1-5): DVKVTQSSRYLVKRTGEKVFLECVQDMDHENMFWYRQDPGLGLRLIYFSYDVKMKEKGDIPEGYSVSREKKERFSLILESASTNQTSMYLCASSSGDRGNQPQHFGDGTRLSIL.

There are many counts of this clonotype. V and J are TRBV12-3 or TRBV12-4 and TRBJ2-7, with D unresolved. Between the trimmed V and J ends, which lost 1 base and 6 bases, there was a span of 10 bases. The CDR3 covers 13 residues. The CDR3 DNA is TGTGCCAGCAGTTTAGGGACGCCCTTCGAGCAGTACTTC. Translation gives CASSLGTPFEQYF.

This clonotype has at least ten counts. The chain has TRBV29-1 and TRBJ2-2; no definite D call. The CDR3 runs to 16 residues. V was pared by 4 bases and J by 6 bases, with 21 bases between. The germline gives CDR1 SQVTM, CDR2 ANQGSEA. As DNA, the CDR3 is TGCAGCGTTGCGGTTCGTTCGGGCCTGATGCCCGGGGAGCTGTTTTTT. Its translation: CSVAVRSGLMPGELFF.

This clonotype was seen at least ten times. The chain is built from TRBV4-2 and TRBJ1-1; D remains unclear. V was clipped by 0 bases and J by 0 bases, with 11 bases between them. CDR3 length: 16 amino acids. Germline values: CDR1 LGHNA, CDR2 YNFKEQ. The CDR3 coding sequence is TGTGCCAGCAGCCAAGATCTCCCAGTGATGAACACTGAAGCTTTCTTT. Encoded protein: CASSQDLPVMNTEAFF.

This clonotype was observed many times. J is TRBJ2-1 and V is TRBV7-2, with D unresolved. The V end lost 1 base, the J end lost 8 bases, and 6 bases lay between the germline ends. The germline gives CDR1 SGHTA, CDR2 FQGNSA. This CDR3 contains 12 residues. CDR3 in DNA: TGTGCCAGCAGCTTAGACCTCTATGAGCAGTTCTTC. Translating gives CASSLDLYEQFF. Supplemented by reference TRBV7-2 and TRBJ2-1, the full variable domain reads GAGVSQSPSNKVTEKGKDVELRCDPISGHTALYWYRQSLGQGLEFLIYFQGNSAPDKSGLPSDRFSAERTGGSVSTLTIQRTQQEDSAVYLCASSLDLYEQFFGPGTRLTVL.

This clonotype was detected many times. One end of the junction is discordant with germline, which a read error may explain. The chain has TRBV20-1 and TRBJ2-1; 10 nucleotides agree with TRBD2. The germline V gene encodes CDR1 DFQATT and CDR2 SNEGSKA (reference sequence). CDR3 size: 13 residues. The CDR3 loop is CSAPTSGKNEKFF. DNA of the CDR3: TGCAGTGCACCAACTAGCGGGAAGAATGAGAAGTTCTTC.

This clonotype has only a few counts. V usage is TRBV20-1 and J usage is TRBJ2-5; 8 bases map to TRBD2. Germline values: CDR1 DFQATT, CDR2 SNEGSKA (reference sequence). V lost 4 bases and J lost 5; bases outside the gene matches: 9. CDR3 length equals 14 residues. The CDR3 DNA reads TGCAGTGCTACTCGGGGGGGCGGGAGTGAGACCCAGTACTTC. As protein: CSATRGGGSETQYF.

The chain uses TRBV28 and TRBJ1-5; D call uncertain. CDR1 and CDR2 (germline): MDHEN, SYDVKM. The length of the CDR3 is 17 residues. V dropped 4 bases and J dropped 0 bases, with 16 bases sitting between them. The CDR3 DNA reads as TGTGCCAGCAGTTATCTTCCCACACTTTATAGCAATCAGCCCCAGCATTTT. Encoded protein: CASSYLPTLYSNQPQHF.

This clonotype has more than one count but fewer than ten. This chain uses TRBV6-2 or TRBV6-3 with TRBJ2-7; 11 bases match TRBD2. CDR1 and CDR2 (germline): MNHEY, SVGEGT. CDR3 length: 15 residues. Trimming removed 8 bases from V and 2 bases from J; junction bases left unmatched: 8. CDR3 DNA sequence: TGTGCCAGCTTCTCCACTAGCGGGGGTCCCTACGAGCAGTACTTC. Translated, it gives CASFSTSGGPYEQYF.

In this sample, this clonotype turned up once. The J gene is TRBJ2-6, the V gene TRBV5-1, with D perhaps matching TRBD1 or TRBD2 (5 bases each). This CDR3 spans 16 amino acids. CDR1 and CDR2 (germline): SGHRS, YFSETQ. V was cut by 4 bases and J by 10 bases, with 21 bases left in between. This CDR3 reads CASSPYGGATQNVLTF. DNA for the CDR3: TGCGCCAGCAGCCCGTATGGGGGAGCGACCCAAAACGTCCTGACTTTC.

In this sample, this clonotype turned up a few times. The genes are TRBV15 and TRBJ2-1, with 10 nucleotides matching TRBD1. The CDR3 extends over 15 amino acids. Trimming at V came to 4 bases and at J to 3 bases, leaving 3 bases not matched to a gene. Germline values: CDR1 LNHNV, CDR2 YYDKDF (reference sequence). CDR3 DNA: TGTGCCACCAGCAAGGGACAGGGGTACTACAATGAGCAGTTCTTC. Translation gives CATSKGQGYYNEQFF.

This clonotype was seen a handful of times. CDR3 sequence (DNA): TGCAGCGTCCTAACTACAGGGGTTGGCGAGCAGTTCTTC. Protein product: CSVLTTGVGEQFF. The chain has TRBV29-1 and TRBJ2-1, with 7 bases lining up with TRBD1. The CDR3 sequence is 13 residues long. In germline, CDR1 is SQVTM, CDR2 ANQGSEA. V lost 6 bases to trimming and J lost 10 bases; unmatched junction nucleotides: 12.

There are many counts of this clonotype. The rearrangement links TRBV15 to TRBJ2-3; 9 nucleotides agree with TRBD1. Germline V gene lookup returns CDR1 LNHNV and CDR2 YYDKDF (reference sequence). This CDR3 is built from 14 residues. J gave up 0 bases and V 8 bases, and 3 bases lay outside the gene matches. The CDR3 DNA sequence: TGTGCCACCGGGGACAGGGCTAGCACAGATACGCAGTATTTT. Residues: CATGDRASTDTQYF.